This T cell receptor beta chain was identified in a study of shared clonotypes between healthy human individuals. Germline-derived CDR1 and CDR2 are KGHSH and LQKENI. CDR3 size: 16 residues. V lost 2 bases and J 0 bases, leaving 11 bases between the germline ends. Generated by immunoSEQ multiplex PCR, the TCRdb table keeps only in-frame clones and is missing some. The repertoire includes over a million clones, around 98.5% of them detected once, and around 0.38% sits in the top ten. Sequencing input: naive CD4+ T cells sorted from blood. Subset specified: CD45RA+ positively selected. The receptor comes from a man in his thirties or forties in good health. The J gene is TRBJ1-3, the V gene TRBV18; D gene uncertain. CDR3 bases: TGTGCCAGCTCACCATTAGCTACGGACTCTGGAAACACCATATATTTT. Translated: CASSPLATDSGNTIYF.